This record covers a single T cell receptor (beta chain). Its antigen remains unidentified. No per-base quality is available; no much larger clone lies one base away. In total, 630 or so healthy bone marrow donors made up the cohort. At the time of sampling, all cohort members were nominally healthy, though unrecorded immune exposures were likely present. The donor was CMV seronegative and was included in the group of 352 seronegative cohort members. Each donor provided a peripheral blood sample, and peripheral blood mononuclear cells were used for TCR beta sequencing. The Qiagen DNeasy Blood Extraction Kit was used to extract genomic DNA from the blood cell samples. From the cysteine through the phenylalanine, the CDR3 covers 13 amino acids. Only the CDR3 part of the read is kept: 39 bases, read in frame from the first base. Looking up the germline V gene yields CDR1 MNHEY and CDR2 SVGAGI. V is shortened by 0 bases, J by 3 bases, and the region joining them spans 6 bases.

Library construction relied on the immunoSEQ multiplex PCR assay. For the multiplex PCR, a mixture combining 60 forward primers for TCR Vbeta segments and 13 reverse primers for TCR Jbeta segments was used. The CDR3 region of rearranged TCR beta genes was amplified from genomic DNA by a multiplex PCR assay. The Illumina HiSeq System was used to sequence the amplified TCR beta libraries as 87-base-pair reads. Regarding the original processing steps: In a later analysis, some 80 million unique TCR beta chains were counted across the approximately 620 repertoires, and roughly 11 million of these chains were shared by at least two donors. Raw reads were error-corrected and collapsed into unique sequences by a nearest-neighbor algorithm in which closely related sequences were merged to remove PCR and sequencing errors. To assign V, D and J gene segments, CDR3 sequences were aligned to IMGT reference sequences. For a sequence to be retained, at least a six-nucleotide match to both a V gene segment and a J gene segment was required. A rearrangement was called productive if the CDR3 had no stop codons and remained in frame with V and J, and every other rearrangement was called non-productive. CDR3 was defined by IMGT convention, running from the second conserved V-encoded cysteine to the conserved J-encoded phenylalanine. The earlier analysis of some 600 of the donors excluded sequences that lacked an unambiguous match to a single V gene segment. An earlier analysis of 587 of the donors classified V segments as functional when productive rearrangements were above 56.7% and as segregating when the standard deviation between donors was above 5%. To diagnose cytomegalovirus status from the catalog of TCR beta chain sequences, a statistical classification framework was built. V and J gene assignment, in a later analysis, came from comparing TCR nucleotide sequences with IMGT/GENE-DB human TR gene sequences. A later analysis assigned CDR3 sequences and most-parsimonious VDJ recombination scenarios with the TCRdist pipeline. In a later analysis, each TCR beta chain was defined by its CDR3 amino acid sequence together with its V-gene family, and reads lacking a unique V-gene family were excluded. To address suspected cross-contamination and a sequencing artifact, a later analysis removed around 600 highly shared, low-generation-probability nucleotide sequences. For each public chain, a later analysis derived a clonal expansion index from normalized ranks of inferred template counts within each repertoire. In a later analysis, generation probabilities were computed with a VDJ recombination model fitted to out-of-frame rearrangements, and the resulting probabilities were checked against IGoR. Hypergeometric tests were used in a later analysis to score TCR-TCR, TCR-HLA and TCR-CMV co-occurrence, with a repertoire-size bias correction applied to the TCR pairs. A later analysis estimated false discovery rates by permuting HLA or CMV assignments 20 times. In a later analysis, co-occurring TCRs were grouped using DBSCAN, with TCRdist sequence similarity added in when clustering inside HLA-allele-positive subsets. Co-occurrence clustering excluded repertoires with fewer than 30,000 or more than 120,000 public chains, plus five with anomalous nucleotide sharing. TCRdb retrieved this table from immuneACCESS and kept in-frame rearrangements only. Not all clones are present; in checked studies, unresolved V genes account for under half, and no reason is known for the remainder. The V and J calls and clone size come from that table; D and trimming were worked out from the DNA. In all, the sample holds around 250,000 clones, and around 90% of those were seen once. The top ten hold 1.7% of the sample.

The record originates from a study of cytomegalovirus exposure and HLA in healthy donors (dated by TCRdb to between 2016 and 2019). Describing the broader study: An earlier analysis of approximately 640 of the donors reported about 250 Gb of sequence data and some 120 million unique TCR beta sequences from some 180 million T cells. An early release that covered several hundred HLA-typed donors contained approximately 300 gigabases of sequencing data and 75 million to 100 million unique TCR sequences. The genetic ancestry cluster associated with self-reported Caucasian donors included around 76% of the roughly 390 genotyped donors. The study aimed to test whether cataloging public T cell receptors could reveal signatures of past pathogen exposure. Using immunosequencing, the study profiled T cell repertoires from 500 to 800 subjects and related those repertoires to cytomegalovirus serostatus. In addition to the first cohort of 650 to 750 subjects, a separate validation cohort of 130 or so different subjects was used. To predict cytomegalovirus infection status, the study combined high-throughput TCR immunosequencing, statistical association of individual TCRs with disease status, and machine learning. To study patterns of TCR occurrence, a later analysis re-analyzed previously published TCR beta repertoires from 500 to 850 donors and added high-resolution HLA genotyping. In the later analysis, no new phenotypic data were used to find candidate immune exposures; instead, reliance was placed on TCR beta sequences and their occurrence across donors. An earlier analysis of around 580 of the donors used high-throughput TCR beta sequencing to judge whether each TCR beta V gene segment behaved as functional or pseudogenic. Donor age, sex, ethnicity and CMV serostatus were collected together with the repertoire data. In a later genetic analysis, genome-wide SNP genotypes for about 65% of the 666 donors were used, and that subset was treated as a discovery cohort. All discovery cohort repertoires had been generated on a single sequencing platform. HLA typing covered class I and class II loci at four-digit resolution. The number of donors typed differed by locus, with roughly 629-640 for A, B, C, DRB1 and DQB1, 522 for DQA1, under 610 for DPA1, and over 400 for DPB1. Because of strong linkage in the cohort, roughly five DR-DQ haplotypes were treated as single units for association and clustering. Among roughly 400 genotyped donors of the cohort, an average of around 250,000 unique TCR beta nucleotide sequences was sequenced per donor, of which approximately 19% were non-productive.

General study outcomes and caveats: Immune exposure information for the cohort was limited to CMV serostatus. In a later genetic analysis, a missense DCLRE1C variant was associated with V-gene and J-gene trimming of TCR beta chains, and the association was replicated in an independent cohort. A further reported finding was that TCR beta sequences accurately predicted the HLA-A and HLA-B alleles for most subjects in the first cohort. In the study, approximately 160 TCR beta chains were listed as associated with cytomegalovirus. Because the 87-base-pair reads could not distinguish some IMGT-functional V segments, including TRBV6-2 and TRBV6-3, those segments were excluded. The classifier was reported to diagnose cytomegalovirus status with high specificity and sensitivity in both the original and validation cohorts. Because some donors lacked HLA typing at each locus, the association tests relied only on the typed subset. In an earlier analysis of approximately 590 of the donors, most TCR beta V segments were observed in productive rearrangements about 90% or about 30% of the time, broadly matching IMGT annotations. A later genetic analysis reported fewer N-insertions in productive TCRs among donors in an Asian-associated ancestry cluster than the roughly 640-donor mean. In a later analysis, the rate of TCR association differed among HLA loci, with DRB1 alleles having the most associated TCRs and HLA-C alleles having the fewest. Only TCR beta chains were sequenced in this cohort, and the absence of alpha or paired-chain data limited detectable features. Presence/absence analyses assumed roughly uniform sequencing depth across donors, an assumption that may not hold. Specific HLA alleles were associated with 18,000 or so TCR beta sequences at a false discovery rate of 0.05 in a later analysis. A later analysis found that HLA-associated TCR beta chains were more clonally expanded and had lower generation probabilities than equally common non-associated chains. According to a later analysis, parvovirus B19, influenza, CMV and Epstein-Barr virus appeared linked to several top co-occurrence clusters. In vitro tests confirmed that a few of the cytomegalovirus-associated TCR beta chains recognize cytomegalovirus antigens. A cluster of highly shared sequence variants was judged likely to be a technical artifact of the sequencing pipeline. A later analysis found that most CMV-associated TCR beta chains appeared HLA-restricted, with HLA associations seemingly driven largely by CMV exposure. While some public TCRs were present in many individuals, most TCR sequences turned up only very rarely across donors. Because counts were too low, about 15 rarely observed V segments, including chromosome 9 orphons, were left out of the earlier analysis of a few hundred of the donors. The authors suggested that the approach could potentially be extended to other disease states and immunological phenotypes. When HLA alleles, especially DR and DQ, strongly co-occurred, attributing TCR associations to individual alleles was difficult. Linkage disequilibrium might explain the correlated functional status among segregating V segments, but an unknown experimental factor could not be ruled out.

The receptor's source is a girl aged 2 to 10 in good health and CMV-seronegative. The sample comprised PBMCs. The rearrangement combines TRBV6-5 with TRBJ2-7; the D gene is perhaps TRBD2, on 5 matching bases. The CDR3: CASSYSAGYEQYF. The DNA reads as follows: TGTGCCAGCAGTTACTCGGCGGGCTACGAGCAGTACTTC.